The 30 T cell receptor beta chains below were found in one sample sequenced in a study of OX40 agonist ivuxolimab in advanced cancers. TCRdb keeps only in-frame clones here, not all; method: immunoSEQ multiplex PCR. This sample carries about 34,000 clones, about four fifths of them seen once, and the ten largest clones take over 2.5%. The input for sequencing was CD4+ or CD8+ T cells sorted from blood, taken in a trial of the OX40 agonist ivuxolimab. Receptors were obtained from an adult with an advanced solid tumor such as melanoma, head and neck, liver or kidney cancer.

V gene TRBV7-2 combines with J gene TRBJ1-1, with D perhaps matching TRBD1 (5 bases). This CDR3 has 13 residues. Germline CDR1 and CDR2: SGHTA and FQGNSA. V was cut by 4 bases and J by 1 base, with 7 bases left in between. The CDR3 coding sequence is TGTGCCAGCAGCTGGACATCGAACACTGAAGCTTTCTTT. The encoded protein is CASSWTSNTEAFF.

The V call is TRBV29-1, the J call TRBJ2-1; D is unresolved. Trimming pared 6 bases from V and 8 bases from J, leaving 14 bases between. CDR1 is SQVTM and CDR2 is ANQGSEA in the germline V gene. The length of the CDR3 is 12 residues. The CDR3 here is CSVPLLKYEQFF. DNA of the CDR3: TGCAGCGTCCCCCTCCTAAAGTATGAGCAGTTCTTC.

This clone is categorized as large. The rearrangement links TRBV6-1 to TRBJ2-2, with no clear D. This CDR3 region has 11 residues. Germline V gene lookup returns CDR1 MNHNS and CDR2 SASEGT. Trimming pared 6 bases from V and 6 bases from J, leaving 5 bases between. The CDR3 loop is CASRVAGELFF. The CDR3 nucleotides are TGTGCCAGCAGAGTAGCCGGGGAGCTGTTTTTT.

The chain is built from TRBV27 and TRBJ2-7; D perhaps matches TRBD1 (6 bases). The V gene lost 4 bases and the J gene lost 1 base, with 8 bases spanning the gap. Germline V gives CDR1 MNHEY, CDR2 SMNVEV (reference sequence). The CDR3 sequence is 13 residues long. CDR3 protein: CASSSTGSYEQYF. Here the CDR3 DNA reads TGTGCCAGCAGTTCCACAGGGTCCTACGAGCAGTACTTC.

This clone was seen a few times. The chain couples TRBV6-1 to TRBJ2-1; D call uncertain. V dropped 0 bases and J dropped 6 bases, with 15 bases sitting between them. Germline V gene lookup returns CDR1 MNHNS and CDR2 SASEGT. There are 16 residues in the CDR3. In nucleotides, the CDR3 is TGTGCCAGCAGTGAAGCGCTTCTGGGCGGAAGCAATGAGCAGTTCTTC. Translated: CASSEALLGGSNEQFF.

The rearrangement joins TRBV5-4 to TRBJ2-3; D assignment may be TRBD1 or TRBD2 (5 bases each). Trimming removed 4 bases at V and 1 base at J, with 16 bases between. This CDR3 contains 16 residues. Germline V lookup: CDR1 SGHNT, CDR2 YYREEE (reference sequence). CDR3 region: CASSQGRLPGTDTQYF. The DNA of the CDR3 is TGTGCCAGCAGCCAGGGTCGACTACCCGGCACAGATACGCAGTATTTT.

The V and J genes are TRBV11-2 and TRBJ2-7, with TRBD1 matching over 10 bases. This CDR3 contains 15 residues. Germline values: CDR1 SGHAT, CDR2 FQNNGV. V lost 5 bases, J lost 3 bases, and 7 bases stayed unmatched. Written as DNA, the CDR3 is TGTGCCAGCAGCACCGGGACAGGGGCGGGCTACGAGCAGTACTTC. Translating it yields CASSTGTGAGYEQYF.

The CDR3 DNA follows: TGTGCCAGTAACAATCGGGGCGGGAACACCGGGGAGCTGTTTTTT. Its protein product is CASNNRGGNTGELFF. This sequence joins TRBV19 and TRBJ2-2, with D perhaps TRBD1 or TRBD2 (5 bases each). The CDR3 contains 15 residues. The germline V gene has CDR1 LNHDA and CDR2 SQIVND (reference sequence). Trimming pared 7 bases from V and 1 base from J, leaving 13 bases between. Full variable domain (missing parts from reference TRBV19 and TRBJ2-2): DGGITQSPKYLFRKEGQNVTLSCEQNLNHDAMYWYRQDPGQGLRLIYYSQIVNDFQKGDIAEGYSVSREKKESFPLTVTSAQKNPTAFYLCASNNRGGNTGELFFGEGSRLTVL.

The chain carries TRBV6-1 and TRBJ2-2, with TRBD1 matching 8 bases. The CDR3 loop spans 14 amino acids. With 6 bases clipped from V and 7 bases from J, the junction kept 7 bases outside the gene matches. Germline V gene data show CDR1 as MNHNS and CDR2 as SASEGT. The CDR3 DNA reads TGTGCCAGCAGACCCCAGGGGGCGGGCGGGGAGCTGTTTTTT. This encodes CASRPQGAGGELFF.

The chain combines TRBV14 with TRBJ1-1, with D possibly TRBD1 on 5 matching bases. The CDR3 length is 15 residues. V was clipped by 7 bases and J by 0 bases, with 15 bases between them. Germline V lookup: CDR1 SGHDN, CDR2 FVKESK. The CDR3, as DNA: TGTGCCAGCAACCCGCCGGGACGGCTGAACACTGAAGCTTTCTTT. Protein: CASNPPGRLNTEAFF.

The J gene is TRBJ2-7, the V gene TRBV4-2, with D possibly matching TRBD2 (5 bases). V lost 4 bases and J 2 bases, leaving 12 bases between the germline ends. CDR3 length: 14 amino acids. In germline, CDR1 is LGHNA, CDR2 YNFKEQ. CDR3 region: CASSPPTGTYEQYF. The CDR3 DNA follows: TGTGCCAGCAGCCCCCCGACGGGAACCTACGAGCAGTACTTC.

This clone was seen only a few times. V gene TRBV27 combines with J gene TRBJ2-3; no definite D call. This CDR3 region has 14 residues. CDR1 and CDR2 (germline): MNHEY, SMNVEV (reference sequence). Trimming took 4 bases from V and 6 from J, leaving 14 bases between them. The CDR3 nucleotides read TGTGCCAGCAGTTCGGGTCACTGGTCGGATACGCAGTATTTT. Translating it yields CASSSGHWSDTQYF.

The genes are TRBV5-6 and TRBJ1-2, with 7 bases lining up with TRBD1. This CDR3 comprises 14 residues. Germline lookup yields CDR1 SGHDT and CDR2 YYEEEE. V trimming: 1 base; J trimming: 8 bases; junction bases outside the gene matches: 8. The DNA for the CDR3 is TGTGCCAGCAGCTTGACTGGACAGGTTGAGGGCTACACCTTC. This codes for CASSLTGQVEGYTF.

V usage is TRBV11-2 and J usage is TRBJ1-4; no definite D call. V was pared by 3 bases and J by 8 bases, with 13 bases between. The CDR3 runs 14 residues. CDR1 is SGHAT, CDR2 FQNNGV, per germline. The CDR3 loop reads CASSFNPGGEKLFF. CDR3 sequence (DNA): TGTGCCAGCAGCTTTAACCCGGGTGGAGAAAAACTGTTTTTT.

J is TRBJ1-4 and V is TRBV7-9; no clear D. This CDR3 comprises 13 residues. The germline gives CDR1 SEHNR, CDR2 FQNEAQ (reference sequence). V dropped 3 bases and J dropped 2 bases, with 4 bases sitting between them. The CDR3 reads CASSFRTNEKLFF. In DNA, the CDR3 is TGTGCCAGCAGCTTTAGGACTAATGAAAAACTGTTTTTT. The whole variable domain, remainder taken from reference TRBV7-9 and TRBJ1-4, is DTGVSQNPRHKITKRGQNVTFRCDPISEHNRLYWYRQTLGQGPEFLTYFQNEAQLEKSRLLSDRFSAERPKGSFSTLEIQRTEQGDSAMYLCASSFRTNEKLFFGSGTQLSVL.

J is TRBJ1-1 and V is TRBV16, with a tentative D call TRBD1 (6 bases). With 3 bases removed from V and 8 bases from J, the gap between germline ends came to 10 bases. Germline assignment: CDR1 KGHSY and CDR2 FQNENV. CDR3 size: 12 residues. The DNA of the CDR3 is TGTGCCAGCAGCCAGGGGGCGGTGGAAGCTTTCTTT. Protein: CASSQGAVEAFF.

This chain joins TRBV7-9 and TRBJ2-7; D uncertain. The CDR3 length is 12 residues. With 1 base removed from V and 7 bases from J, the gap between germline ends came to 8 bases. Germline CDR1 and CDR2: SEHNR and FQNEAQ (reference sequence). The CDR3 nucleotides are TGTGCCAGCAGCTTAGTACTGGGGGAGCAGTACTTC. Its protein product is CASSLVLGEQYF.

The chain links TRBV7-2 to TRBJ2-1; D is perhaps TRBD2 (5 bases). Trimming removed 0 bases at V and 0 bases at J, with 9 bases between. CDR1 and CDR2 (germline): SGHTA, FQGNSA. This CDR3 has 16 residues. In DNA, the CDR3 is TGTGCCAGCAGCTTAGCGTTTAGCGCCTCCTACAATGAGCAGTTCTTC. Translating gives CASSLAFSASYNEQFF.

The V call is TRBV10-3, the J call TRBJ2-7; no definite D call. This CDR3 contains 15 residues. The V end was cut by 8 bases, the J end by 3 bases, with 20 bases between. Germline V gene sequence: CDR1 ENHRY, CDR2 SYGVKD. The CDR3 sequence is CAIQGAESQGYEQYF. The CDR3 region has the DNA TGTGCCATCCAAGGCGCGGAGAGCCAAGGCTACGAGCAGTACTTC.

The chain is built from TRBV18 and TRBJ1-5; tentatively, D is TRBD1 (5 bases). Trimming stripped 0 bases from V and 10 bases from J, with 13 bases between. Germline V CDR1 and CDR2: KGHSH, LQKENI. The CDR3 has 14 residues. Here the CDR3 DNA reads TGTGCCAGCTCACCACCGACAGCCGATAGTCCCCAGCATTTT. Encoded protein: CASSPPTADSPQHF.

This chain connects TRBV15 to TRBJ2-5; 7 nucleotides agree with TRBD1. The CDR3 contains 18 residues. Germline V gene lookup returns CDR1 LNHNV and CDR2 YYDKDF (reference sequence). The V and J ends lost 1 base and 6 bases, in that order; junction bases with no gene match: 17. CDR3 protein: CATSRGTSQGKRVKTQYF. The DNA of the CDR3 is TGTGCCACCAGCAGAGGCACCTCACAGGGGAAGAGGGTGAAGACCCAGTACTTC.

This sequence joins TRBV6-5 and TRBJ2-1; D may match TRBD1 or TRBD2 (5 bases each). From germline, CDR1 is MNHEY and CDR2 SVGAGI. Trimming took off 5 bases at V and 7 bases at J, with 15 bases between the two ends. The CDR3 spans 14 residues. This chain's CDR3 is CASSPGPRRNEQFF. The CDR3, as DNA: TGTGCCAGCAGTCCGGGACCCCGCCGGAATGAGCAGTTCTTC.

The chain employs TRBV7-3 and TRBJ2-2, with D maybe TRBD1 (6 bases). This CDR3 contains 15 residues. V lost 5 bases, J lost 5 bases, and 15 bases lay in between. Germline V gene data show CDR1 as SGHTA and CDR2 as FQGTGA. CDR3 bases: TGTGCCAGCAGCAGGCCAGGGGATCAGACCGGGGAGCTGTTTTTT. Translated, it gives CASSRPGDQTGELFF. The full variable domain, rest sourced from reference TRBV7-3 and TRBJ2-2, is GAGVSQTPSNKVTEKGKYVELRCDPISGHTALYWYRQSLGQGPEFLIYFQGTGAADDSGLPNDRFFAVRPEGSVSTLKIQRTERGDSAVYLCASSRPGDQTGELFFGEGSRLTVL.

A note on this clone: Germline and junction disagree at one end, which may indicate a read error. This chain uses TRBV5-5 with TRBJ2-5; the match to TRBD1 covers 10 bases. The CDR3 loop spans 11 amino acids. Germline-derived CDR1 and CDR2 are SGHKS and YYEKEE (reference sequence). As DNA, the CDR3 is TGTGCCAGCAGCATGGACAGGGGGACGAACTTC. Its translation: CASSMDRGTNF.

The chain carries TRBV28 and TRBJ1-3; D uncertain. The CDR3 runs to 14 residues. The ends were cut back, 5 bases at V and 2 bases at J, with 10 bases in the middle. Germline V CDR1 and CDR2: MDHEN, SYDVKM. The CDR3 DNA follows: TGTGCCAGCAGTACCTTCATGACTGGAAACACCATATATTTT. This sequence encodes CASSTFMTGNTIYF.

This chain uses TRBV6-1 with TRBJ1-2; D may be TRBD1 (6 bases). V was trimmed by 10 bases and J by 5 bases, leaving 17 bases between them. This CDR3 has 13 residues. CDR1 is MNHNS, CDR2 SASEGT, per germline. The CDR3 loop is CATWGQQNYGYTF. The CDR3 bases are TGTGCCACCTGGGGACAACAGAATTATGGCTACACCTTC.

The gene calls are TRBV10-1 and TRBJ2-1, with 10 bases lining up with TRBD1. The CDR3 sequence is 16 residues long. After removal of 2 bases from V and 1 base from J, the junction contained 2 bases not matched to a gene. CDR1 and CDR2 from the germline V gene are WNHNN and SYGVQD (reference sequence). The CDR3 reads CASSEADRGSYNEQFF. CDR3 DNA: TGCGCCAGCAGTGAGGCGGACAGGGGGTCCTACAATGAGCAGTTCTTC.

This clone has a handful of counts. J is TRBJ1-1 and V is TRBV30, with D hard to call. The V and J ends lost 5 bases and 7 bases respectively, with 17 bases between them. CDR1 and CDR2 from the germline V gene are GTSNPN and SVGIG (reference sequence). The CDR3 is 13 amino acids. The CDR3 sequence: CAWAFGVVSEAFF. The CDR3 DNA reads as TGTGCCTGGGCTTTCGGGGTGGTGAGTGAAGCTTTCTTT.

The chain recombines TRBV2 with TRBJ2-2; TRBD2 matches at 9 bases. This CDR3 comprises 15 residues. The germline V gene has CDR1 SNHLY and CDR2 FYNNEI. Trimming at V came to 4 bases and at J to 5 bases, leaving 5 bases not matched to a gene. CDR3: CASSGVSGRTGELFF. CDR3 coding DNA: TGTGCCAGCAGTGGGGTTAGCGGGAGAACCGGGGAGCTGTTTTTT.

The chain joins TRBV5-1 to TRBJ2-2, with 8 bases matching TRBD1. Germline V gene data show CDR1 as SGHRS and CDR2 as YFSETQ. The length of the CDR3 is 16 residues. Unmatched junction bases numbered 11, after V lost 4 bases and J lost 6 bases. The DNA of the CDR3 is TGCGCCAGCAGCCCCCGGACAGGGTTACTATCCGGGGAGCTGTTTTTT. Residues: CASSPRTGLLSGELFF.